This T cell receptor beta chain emerged from a study of blood T cell repertoires in COVID-19. Study at large: Sources were T cells, B-cell-depleted T cells, or PBMCs; the material itself was cDNA or gDNA.

V lost 5 bases and J lost 4; bases outside the gene matches: 4. The CDR3 consists of 15 residues. Germline loops: CDR1 LGHDT, CDR2 YNNKEL (reference sequence). This clone was seen just once. Authors' processing steps: Researchers report that nucleated cell counts were estimated from reference gene primer amplification. Profiling relied on immunoSEQ multiplex PCR, and the TCRdb table lists in-frame clones only, not all of them. V and J calls and clone size are as listed in that table; D and trimming were resolved from the DNA. The sample contains over 130,000 clones, about four fifths of which appear only once.

Sequencing input: peripheral blood. The receptor comes from a human donor in a cohort sampled during active COVID-19. The V call is TRBV3-1 (or the pseudogene TRBV3-2), the J call TRBJ2-3; 12 nucleotides align to TRBD1. The CDR3 DNA sequence: TGTGCCAGCAGCTGGGGACAGGGGGCCTCAGATACGCAGTATTTT. As protein: CASSWGQGASDTQYF.